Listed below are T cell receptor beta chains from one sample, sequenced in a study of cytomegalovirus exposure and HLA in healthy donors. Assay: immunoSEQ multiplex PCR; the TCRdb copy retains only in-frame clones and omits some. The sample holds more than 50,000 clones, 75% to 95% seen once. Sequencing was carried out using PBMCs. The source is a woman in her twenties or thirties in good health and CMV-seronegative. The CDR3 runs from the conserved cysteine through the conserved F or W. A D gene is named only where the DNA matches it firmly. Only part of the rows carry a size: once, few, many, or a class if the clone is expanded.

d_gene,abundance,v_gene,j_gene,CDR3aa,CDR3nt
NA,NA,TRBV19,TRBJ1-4,CASSTDTAYRSPGNEKLFF,TGTGCCAGTAGTACCGACACGGCTTATCGCAGCCCTGGAAATGAAAAACTGTTTTTT
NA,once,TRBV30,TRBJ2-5,CAWGRGRDQKEETQYF,TGTGCCTGGGGTAGGGGGAGGGACCAAAAAGAAGAGACCCAGTACTTC
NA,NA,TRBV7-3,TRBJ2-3,CASSLVRVASTDTQYF,TGTGCCAGCAGCTTGGTCCGGGTGGCCAGCACAGATACGCAGTATTTT
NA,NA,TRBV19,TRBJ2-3,CASSIRGTDTQYF,TGTGCCAGTAGTATTCGCGGCACAGATACGCAGTATTTT
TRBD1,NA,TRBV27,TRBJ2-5,CATWRGTGEATQYF,TGTGCCACATGGAGGGGGACAGGTGAAGCGACCCAGTACTTC
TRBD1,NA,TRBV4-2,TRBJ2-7,CASSRTGADEQYF,TGTGCCAGCAGCCGGACAGGGGCGGACGAGCAGTACTTC
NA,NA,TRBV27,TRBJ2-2,CASSLNGELFF,TGTGCCAGCAGTCTTAACGGGGAGCTGTTTTTT
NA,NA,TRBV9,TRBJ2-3,CASSDRGFGTDTQYF,TGTGCCAGCAGCGACCGGGGATTTGGCACAGATACGCAGTATTTT
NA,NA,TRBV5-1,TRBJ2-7,CASSQTLAMGGSYEQYF,TGCGCCAGCAGCCAAACACTTGCGATGGGCGGGTCCTACGAGCAGTACTTC
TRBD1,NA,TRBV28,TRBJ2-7,CAIIPYRDRDEQYF,TGTGCCATCATACCGTATCGGGACAGGGACGAGCAGTACTTC
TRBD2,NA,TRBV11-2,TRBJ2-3,CASSLLAGPTDTQYF,TGTGCCAGCAGCTTATTAGCGGGGCCCACAGATACGCAGTATTTT
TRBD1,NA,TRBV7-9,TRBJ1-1,CASRDRDRNTEAFF,TGTGCCAGCAGGGACCGGGACAGGAACACTGAAGCTTTCTTT
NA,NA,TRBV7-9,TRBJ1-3,CASSSYGEASYSGNTIYF,TGTGCCAGCAGCTCCTACGGAGAGGCTTCCTACTCTGGAAACACCATATATTTT
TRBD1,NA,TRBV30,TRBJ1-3,CAWSPTGVDGNTIYF,TGTGCCTGGAGTCCAACAGGGGTAGATGGAAACACCATATATTTT
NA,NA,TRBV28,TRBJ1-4,CASSLVREKLFF,TGTGCCAGCAGTTTAGTGCGGGAAAAACTGTTTTTT
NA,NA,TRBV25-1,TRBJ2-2,CASSDDGLYTGELFF,TGTGCCAGCAGTGATGATGGGCTCTACACCGGGGAGCTGTTTTTT
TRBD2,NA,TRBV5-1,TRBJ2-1,CASSESGSSHNEQFF,TGCGCCAGCAGCGAGAGCGGGAGTAGTCACAATGAGCAGTTCTTC
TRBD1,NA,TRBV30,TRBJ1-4,CAWSGGQVTLESKLFF,TGTGCCTGGAGCGGGGGACAGGTTACATTGGAGTCTAAACTGTTTTTT
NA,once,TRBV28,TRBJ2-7,CASSLFSLSGELYEQYF,TGTGCCAGCAGTCTCTTCTCATTATCGGGGGAGCTGTACGAGCAGTACTTC
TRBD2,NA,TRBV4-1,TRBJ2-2,CASSQDIAGGSSGELFF,TGCGCCAGCAGCCAAGACATAGCGGGGGGTTCTTCCGGGGAGCTGTTTTTT
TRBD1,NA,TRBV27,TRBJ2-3,CASSSRPTGAKYTDTQYF,TGTGCCAGCAGTTCCCGACCGACAGGGGCCAAATACACAGATACGCAGTATTTT
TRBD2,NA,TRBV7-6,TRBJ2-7,CASSWTSGLDEQYF,TGTGCCAGCAGCTGGACTAGCGGTCTCGACGAGCAGTACTTC
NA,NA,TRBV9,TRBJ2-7,CASSVEFVPNEQYF,TGTGCCAGCAGCGTAGAATTTGTGCCTAACGAGCAGTACTTC
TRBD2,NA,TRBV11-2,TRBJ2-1,CASSLDNAGAGYNEQFF,TGTGCCAGCAGCTTAGATAATGCGGGAGCGGGTTACAATGAGCAGTTCTTC
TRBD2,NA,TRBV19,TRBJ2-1,CASSSIAGGPNEQFF,TGTGCCAGTAGTTCTATAGCGGGAGGGCCCAATGAGCAGTTCTTC
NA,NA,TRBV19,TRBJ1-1,CASSAQGGGWTEAFF,TGTGCCAGTAGTGCACAGGGAGGGGGATGGACTGAAGCTTTCTTT
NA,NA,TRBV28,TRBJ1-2,CASSLFPSQTNGYTF,TGTGCCAGCAGTTTATTTCCGAGTCAAACGAATGGCTACACCTTC
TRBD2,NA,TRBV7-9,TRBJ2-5,CASSIVPSGNQETQYF,TGTGCCAGCAGCATAGTCCCTAGCGGGAACCAAGAGACCCAGTACTTC
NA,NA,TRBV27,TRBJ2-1,CAAGNNEQFF,TGTGCCGCAGGGAACAATGAGCAGTTCTTC
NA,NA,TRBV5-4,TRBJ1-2,CASSRDSALSYGYTF,TGTGCCAGCAGCCGTGACTCCGCTTTAAGCTATGGCTACACCTTC
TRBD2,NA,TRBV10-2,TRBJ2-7,CASRRRASGNPEQYF,TGCGCCAGCAGGAGGCGGGCTAGCGGGAACCCCGAGCAGTACTTC
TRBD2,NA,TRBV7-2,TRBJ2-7,CASSSVGVGEGQYF,TGTGCCAGCAGCTCAGTAGGGGTCGGGGAGGGGCAGTACTTC
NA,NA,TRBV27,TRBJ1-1,CASSLTGNTEAFF,TGTGCCAGCAGTTTAACCGGGAACACTGAAGCTTTCTTT
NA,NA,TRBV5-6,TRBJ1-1,CASSLNAGGNTEAFF,TGTGCCAGCAGCTTGAATGCAGGAGGGAACACTGAAGCTTTCTTT
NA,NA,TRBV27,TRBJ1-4,CASSPDRMTTNEKLFF,TGTGCCAGCAGTCCAGACAGGATGACAACTAATGAAAAACTGTTTTTT
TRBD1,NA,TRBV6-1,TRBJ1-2,CASSEPQGAGYGYTF,TGTGCCAGCAGTGAACCTCAGGGGGCGGGATATGGCTACACCTTC
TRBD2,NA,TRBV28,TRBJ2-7,CASRGGLGSYEQYF,TGTGCCAGCAGGGGGGGGTTGGGCAGCTACGAGCAGTACTTC
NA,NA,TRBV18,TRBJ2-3,CASSGNDRTDTQYF,TGTGCCAGCTCAGGCAATGACAGGACAGATACGCAGTATTTT
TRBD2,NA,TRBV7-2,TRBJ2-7,CASSLLLAGGEQYF,TGTGCCAGCAGCTTATTACTAGCGGGAGGGGAGCAGTACTTC
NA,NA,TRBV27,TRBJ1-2,CASSFEPGHGIDSYTF,TGTGCCAGCAGTTTCGAACCGGGACATGGGATTGACAGCTACACCTTC
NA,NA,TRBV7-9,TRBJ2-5,CASSQIKESETQYF,TGTGCCAGCAGCCAAATAAAAGAGTCGGAGACCCAGTACTTC
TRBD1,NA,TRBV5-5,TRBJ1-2,CASSLARGLDRDNYGYTF,TGTGCCAGCAGCTTGGCCAGAGGTCTGGACAGGGATAACTATGGCTACACCTTC